A single sample gave rise to the 20 T cell receptor beta chains below, sequenced in a study of response to subunit inactivated influenza vaccine. TCRdb re-called the RT-PCR reads through MiXCR, storing one row per CDR3 protein. The table includes hundreds of thousands of distinct CDR3 sequences, 15% to 20% detected once. The sample here was CD4+ T cells sorted from PBMCs, taken approximately 25 months after vaccination. These receptors were obtained from a man aged 45-69 years who received an inactivated influenza vaccine.

This chain links TRBV14 with TRBJ2-1; TRBD1 agrees at 10 bases. CDR3 length: 16 amino acids. With 4 bases clipped from V and 2 bases from J, the junction kept 5 bases outside the gene matches. The germline V gene has CDR1 SGHDN and CDR2 FVKESK. CDR3 protein: CASSRLGTGAYNEQFF. CDR3 in DNA: TGTGCCAGCAGCCGCCTCGGGACAGGGGCCTACAATGAGCAGTTCTTC.

The rearrangement uses TRBV15 and TRBJ2-7, with no clear D. The CDR3 has 14 amino acids. V dropped 3 bases and J dropped 3 bases, with 12 bases sitting between them. Germline CDR1 LNHNV, CDR2 YYDKDF (reference sequence). The CDR3: CATSRGTGGYEQYF. The DNA of the CDR3 is TGTGCCACCAGCAGGGGCACGGGCGGCTACGAGCAGTACTTC.

This clonotype was observed at least ten times. The V and J genes are TRBV29-1 and TRBJ2-4; D is uncertain. Germline-derived CDR1 and CDR2 are SQVTM and ANQGSEA. The CDR3 totals 17 residues. Trimming pared 4 bases from V and 1 base from J, leaving 20 bases between. Here the CDR3 reads CSVALAAPVAAKNIQYF. As DNA, the CDR3 is TGCAGCGTTGCTTTGGCGGCGCCAGTGGCGGCCAAAAACATTCAGTACTTC.

This sequence joins TRBV15 and TRBJ2-3; TRBD2 agrees at 9 bases. The CDR3 covers 17 residues. Trimming cost V 1 base and J 4 bases; bases outside gene matches: 9. Germline CDR1 and CDR2: LNHNV and YYDKDF (reference sequence). This CDR3 reads CATSRAFAGGPPDTQYF. Here the CDR3 DNA reads TGTGCCACCAGCAGAGCGTTTGCGGGAGGGCCCCCAGATACGCAGTATTTT.

V is TRBV20-1 and J is TRBJ2-1; 12 nucleotides line up with TRBD1. V was pared by 0 bases and J by 8 bases, with 8 bases of the junction left unmatched. The CDR3 contains 16 residues. In germline, CDR1 is DFQATT, CDR2 SNEGSKA (reference sequence). The CDR3 DNA sequence: TGCAGTGCTAGAGATAGCGGGACAGGGGGCGGGGATGAGCAGTTCTTC. As protein: CSARDSGTGGGDEQFF.

This clonotype was observed a single time. The junction departs from the called germline gene at one end, perhaps through a read error. The chain combines TRBV7-7 with TRBJ2-3; D unresolved. This CDR3 is built from 13 residues. Germline V gene sequence: CDR1 SSHAT, CDR2 FNYEAQ (reference sequence). The CDR3 loop is CASSPGGASTQYF. CDR3 coding DNA: TGTGCTAGCAGCCCCGGTGGCGCTTCCACGCAGTATTTT. The full variable domain, rest sourced from reference TRBV7-7 and TRBJ2-3, is GAGVSQSPRYKVTKRGQDVTLRCDPISSHATLYWYQQALGQGPEFLTYFNYEAQPDKSGLPSDRFSAERPEGSISTLTIQRTEQRDSAMYRCASSPGGASTQYFGPGTRLTVL.

This sequence joins TRBV7-9 and TRBJ2-3; TRBD2 agrees at 10 bases. The CDR3 has 15 amino acids. V lost 5 bases to trimming and J lost 2 bases; unmatched junction nucleotides: 4. The germline gives CDR1 SEHNR, CDR2 FQNEAQ (reference sequence). The CDR3 DNA is TGTGCCAGCAGCCCTAGCGGGGGCTACACAGATACGCAGTATTTT. Protein product: CASSPSGGYTDTQYF.

The rearrangement uses TRBV4-3 and TRBJ2-5, with TRBD2 identical over 11 bases. Germline assignment: CDR1 LGHNA and CDR2 YSLEER. This CDR3 is built from 16 residues. V lost 4 bases and J lost 2; bases outside the gene matches: 6. The CDR3 nucleotides read TGCGCCAGCAGCCCCTCCGGGACTAGCGGTCAAGAGACCCAGTACTTC. Translating gives CASSPSGTSGQETQYF.

This clonotype occurred a few times. The chain couples TRBV28 to TRBJ1-1; D is perhaps TRBD1 (6 bases). CDR3 size: 14 residues. The germline CDR1 and CDR2 sequences are MDHEN and SYDVKM. V lost 6 bases and J lost 1, with 12 bases in between. CDR3 in amino acids: CASRPGQPNTEAFF. Written as DNA, the CDR3 is TGTGCCAGCAGGCCGGGACAACCGAACACTGAAGCTTTCTTT.

This clonotype was seen repeatedly, ten times or more. The chain couples TRBV3-1 to TRBJ1-2; weak D call: TRBD1 (5 bases). The CDR3 runs to 13 residues. Deletions cut 4 bases from V and 7 bases from J, with 13 bases between. Germline V gives CDR1 LGHDT, CDR2 YNNKEL (reference sequence). The CDR3 nucleotides read TGTGCCAGCAGCCCAGGGCGACAAGTTGGCTACACCTTC. Translated, it gives CASSPGRQVGYTF. The entire variable domain, with the rest obtained from reference TRBV3-1 and TRBJ1-2, is as follows: DTAVSQTPKYLVTQMGNDKSIKCEQNLGHDTMYWYKQDSKKFLKIMFSYNNKELIINETVPNRFSPKSPDKAHLNLHINSLELGDSAVYFCASSPGRQVGYTFGSGTRLTVV.

The chain is built from TRBV20-1 and TRBJ2-6, with D uncertain. Germline V gene data show CDR1 as DFQATT and CDR2 as SNEGSKA (reference sequence). This CDR3 is 11 amino acids long. Trimming shortened V by 5 bases and J by 5 bases, and 4 bases separated the two germline ends. The CDR3, as DNA: TGCAGTGCTGCGAGGGCCAACGTCCTGACTTTC. It codes for CSAARANVLTF.

This clonotype was detected only a few times. V gene TRBV12-3 or TRBV12-4 combines with J gene TRBJ1-1; D remains ambiguous. The CDR3 consists of 13 residues. V was shortened by 3 bases and J by 6 bases, with 11 bases between the two germline ends. The CDR3 bases are TGTGCCAGCAGTTTGCGCAGGTTGGCTGAAGCTTTCTTT. Protein product: CASSLRRLAEAFF.

The chain recombines TRBV7-2 with TRBJ2-1; 9 positions agree with TRBD2. In germline, CDR1 is SGHTA, CDR2 FQGNSA. V gave up 3 bases and J gave up 5 bases; unmatched junction bases: 8. This CDR3 region has 16 residues. CDR3 amino acids: CASSLGLAGGNNEQFF. The CDR3 nucleotides read TGTGCCAGCAGCTTGGGTTTGGCGGGGGGGAACAATGAGCAGTTCTTC.

The J gene is TRBJ2-1, the V gene TRBV11-2; the D gene is possibly TRBD1 (5 bases). Trimming removed 5 bases at V and 3 bases at J, with 20 bases between. The CDR3 is 17 residues long. CDR1 SGHAT and CDR2 FQNNGV come from the germline V gene. Here the CDR3 reads CASSQNRPGRGYNEQFF. Here the CDR3 DNA reads TGTGCCAGCAGCCAGAACAGACCTGGAAGGGGCTACAATGAGCAGTTCTTC.

The gene calls are TRBV11-1 and TRBJ1-1; D is perhaps TRBD1 (6 bases). The ends were cut back, 5 bases at V and 6 bases at J, with 28 bases in the middle. Germline CDR1 SGHAT, CDR2 FQDESV (reference sequence). CDR3 length equals 18 residues. The DNA for the CDR3 is TGTGCCAGCAGCGACGCATTCGGGGCAAAAGGGGGTGGCTCTGAAGCTTTCTTT. This encodes CASSDAFGAKGGGSEAFF.

This clonotype was detected only a few times. The chain is built from TRBV11-1 and TRBJ2-6, with D maybe TRBD2 (6 bases). V was clipped by 2 bases and J by 1 base, with 18 bases between them. CDR3 length equals 19 residues. Germline CDR1 SGHAT, CDR2 FQDESV (reference sequence). The CDR3 DNA follows: TGTGCCAGCAGCTTACTTCCGGGGGTGGTGCGATCTGGGGCCAACGTCCTGACTTTC. Encoded protein: CASSLLPGVVRSGANVLTF.

DNA for the CDR3: TGTGCCAGCAGCAACGACAGGCGCGACAATGAGCAGTTCTTC. Translation: CASSNDRRDNEQFF. V is TRBV7-9 and J is TRBJ2-1, with D possibly being TRBD1 (6 bases). Trimming left V 5 bases short and J 5 bases short, with 13 bases between. CDR1 and CDR2 from the germline V gene are SEHNR and FQNEAQ (reference sequence). The CDR3 extends over 14 amino acids.

There are a few counts of this clonotype. V and J are TRBV23-1 and TRBJ2-7, with 7 nucleotides matching TRBD1. TRBV23-1 belongs to the ORF category, with a function that is uncertain. CDR3 length: 14 amino acids. The ends lost 3 bases at V and 1 base at J; junction bases unmatched: 3. DNA for the CDR3: TGCGCCAGCAGTCAGCCGGACAGGTCCTACGAGCAGTACTTC. This gives the protein CASSQPDRSYEQYF.

V gene TRBV6-5 combines with J gene TRBJ1-6, with TRBD1 as a possible D gene (5 bases). Per the germline V gene, CDR1 is MNHEY and CDR2 is SVGAGI. Trimming took 0 bases from V and 2 from J, leaving 11 bases between them. This CDR3 has 17 amino acids. Here the CDR3 DNA reads TGTGCCAGCAGTTACTCGGAGAGGGGTCCCTATAATTCACCCCTCCACTTT. Protein sequence: CASSYSERGPYNSPLHF.

This clonotype appeared many times. This chain uses TRBV4-3 with TRBJ2-2, with D possibly being TRBD2 (5 bases). Germline CDR1 LGHNA, CDR2 YSLEER. The CDR3 consists of 14 residues. V shed 5 bases and J shed 8 bases, with 15 bases lying between them. The CDR3 region is CASSSGSGSGELFF. The DNA of the CDR3 is TGCGCCAGCAGCTCGGGGAGCGGATCTGGGGAGCTGTTTTTT.